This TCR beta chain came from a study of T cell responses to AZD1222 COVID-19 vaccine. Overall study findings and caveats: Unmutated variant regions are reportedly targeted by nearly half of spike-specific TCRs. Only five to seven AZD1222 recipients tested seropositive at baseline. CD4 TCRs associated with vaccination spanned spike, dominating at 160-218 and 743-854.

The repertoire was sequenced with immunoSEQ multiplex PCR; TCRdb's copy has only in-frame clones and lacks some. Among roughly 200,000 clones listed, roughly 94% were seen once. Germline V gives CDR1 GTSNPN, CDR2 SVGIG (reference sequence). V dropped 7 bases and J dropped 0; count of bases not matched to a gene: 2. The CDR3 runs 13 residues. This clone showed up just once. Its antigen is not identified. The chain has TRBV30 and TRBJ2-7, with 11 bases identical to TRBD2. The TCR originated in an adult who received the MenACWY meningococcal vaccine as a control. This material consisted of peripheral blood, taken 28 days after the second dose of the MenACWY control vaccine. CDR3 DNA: TGTGCCTCCGGGACTAGCGGCTCCTACGAGCAGTACTTC. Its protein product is CASGTSGSYEQYF.